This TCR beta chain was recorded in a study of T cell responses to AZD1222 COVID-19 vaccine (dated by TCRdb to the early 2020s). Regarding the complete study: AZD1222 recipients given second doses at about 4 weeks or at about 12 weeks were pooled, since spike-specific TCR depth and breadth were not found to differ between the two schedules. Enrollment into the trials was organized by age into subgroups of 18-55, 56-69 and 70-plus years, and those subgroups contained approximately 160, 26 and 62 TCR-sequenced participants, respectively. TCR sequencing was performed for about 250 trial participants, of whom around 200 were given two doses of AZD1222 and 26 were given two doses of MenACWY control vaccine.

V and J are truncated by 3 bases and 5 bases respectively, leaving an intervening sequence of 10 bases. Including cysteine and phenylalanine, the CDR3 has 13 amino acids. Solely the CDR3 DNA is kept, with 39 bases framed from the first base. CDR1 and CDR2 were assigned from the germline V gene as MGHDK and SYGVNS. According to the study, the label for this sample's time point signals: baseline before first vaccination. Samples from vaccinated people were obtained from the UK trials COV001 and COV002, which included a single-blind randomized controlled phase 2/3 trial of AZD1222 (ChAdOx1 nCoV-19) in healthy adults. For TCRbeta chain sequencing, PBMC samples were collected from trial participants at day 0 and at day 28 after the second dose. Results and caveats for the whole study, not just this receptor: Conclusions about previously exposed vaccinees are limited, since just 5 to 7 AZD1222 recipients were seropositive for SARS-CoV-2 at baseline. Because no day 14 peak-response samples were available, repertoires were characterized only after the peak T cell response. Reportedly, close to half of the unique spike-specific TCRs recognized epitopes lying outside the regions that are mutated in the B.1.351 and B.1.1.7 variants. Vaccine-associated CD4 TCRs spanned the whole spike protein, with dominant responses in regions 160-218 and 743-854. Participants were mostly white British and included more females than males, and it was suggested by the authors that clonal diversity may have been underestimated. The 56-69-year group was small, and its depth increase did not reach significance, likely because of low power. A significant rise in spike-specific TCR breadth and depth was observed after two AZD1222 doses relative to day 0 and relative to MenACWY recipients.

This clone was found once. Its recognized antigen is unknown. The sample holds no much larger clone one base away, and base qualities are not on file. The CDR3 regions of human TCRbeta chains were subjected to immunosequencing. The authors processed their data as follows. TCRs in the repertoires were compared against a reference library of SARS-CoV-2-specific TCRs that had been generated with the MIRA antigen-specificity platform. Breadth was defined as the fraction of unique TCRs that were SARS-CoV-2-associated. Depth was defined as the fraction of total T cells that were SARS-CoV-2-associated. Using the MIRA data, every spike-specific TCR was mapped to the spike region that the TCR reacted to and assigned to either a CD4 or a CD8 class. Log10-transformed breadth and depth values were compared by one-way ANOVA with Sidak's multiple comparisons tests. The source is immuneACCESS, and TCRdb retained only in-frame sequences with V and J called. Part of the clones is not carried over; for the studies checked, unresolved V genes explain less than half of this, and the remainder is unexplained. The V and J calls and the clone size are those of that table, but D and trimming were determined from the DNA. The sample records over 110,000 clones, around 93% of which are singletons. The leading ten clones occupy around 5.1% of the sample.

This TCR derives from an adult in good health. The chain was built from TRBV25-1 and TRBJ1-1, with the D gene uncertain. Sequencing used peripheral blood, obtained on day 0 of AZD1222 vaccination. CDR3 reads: CASSDWVGTEAFF. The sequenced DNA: TGTGCCAGCAGTGACTGGGTGGGGACTGAAGCTTTCTTT. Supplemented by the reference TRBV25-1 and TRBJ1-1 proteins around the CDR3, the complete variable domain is EADIYQTPRYLVIGTGKKITLECSQTMGHDKMYWYQQDPGMELHLIHYSYGVNSTEKGDLSSESTVSRIRTEHFPLTLESARPSHTSQYLCASSDWVGTEAFFGQGTRLTVV.